This TCR beta chain derives from a study of blood T cell repertoires in COVID-19. In the source study's methods: Amplifying reference gene primers gave estimates of nucleated cell counts. Sequencing was performed with immunoSEQ multiplex PCR; in TCRdb, only in-frame clones are kept and a portion is missing. From that table come the V and J calls and clone size; the DNA was used to work out D and trimming. This repertoire shows around 160,000 clones, more than 80% found once; its top ten account for approximately 8.4%. This sequence originates from a human donor with acute or convalescent COVID-19. The donor label of this sample is uncertain. Sequencing used peripheral blood.

CDR3 DNA: TGTGCCAGCAGCCCACTTGGGCTCTACACAGATACGCAGTATTTT. It specifies CASSPLGLYTDTQYF. This rearrangement joins TRBV9 to TRBJ2-3; D not resolved. Germline CDR1 reads SGDLS; CDR2 reads YYNGEE. V was pared by 4 bases and J by 2 bases, with 14 bases between. CDR3 length: 15 residues.